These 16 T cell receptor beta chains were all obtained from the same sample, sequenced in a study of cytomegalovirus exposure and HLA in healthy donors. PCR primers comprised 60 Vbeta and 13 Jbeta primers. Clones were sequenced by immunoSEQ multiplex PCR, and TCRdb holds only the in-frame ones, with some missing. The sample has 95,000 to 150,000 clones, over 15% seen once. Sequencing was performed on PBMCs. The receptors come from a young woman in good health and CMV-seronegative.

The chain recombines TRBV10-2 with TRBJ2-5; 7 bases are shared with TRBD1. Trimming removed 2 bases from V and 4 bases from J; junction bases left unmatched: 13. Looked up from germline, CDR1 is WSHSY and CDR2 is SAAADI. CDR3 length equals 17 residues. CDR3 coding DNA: TGCGCCAGCAGTGAGAATTACGCCAGGGGGAAAGGAGAGACCCAGTACTTC. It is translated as CASSENYARGKGETQYF.

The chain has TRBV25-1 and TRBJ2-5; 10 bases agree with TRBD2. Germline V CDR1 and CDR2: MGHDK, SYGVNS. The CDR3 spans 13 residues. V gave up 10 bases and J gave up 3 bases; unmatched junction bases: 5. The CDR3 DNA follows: TGTGCCACCGACGGACTAGCGGAAGAGACCCAGTACTTC. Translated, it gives CATDGLAEETQYF.

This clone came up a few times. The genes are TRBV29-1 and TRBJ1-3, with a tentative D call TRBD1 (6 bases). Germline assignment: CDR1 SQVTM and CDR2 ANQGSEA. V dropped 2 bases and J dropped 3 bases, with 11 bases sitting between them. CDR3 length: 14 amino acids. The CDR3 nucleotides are TGCAGCGTTGAAACCGGACAGAATGGAAACACCATATATTTT. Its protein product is CSVETGQNGNTIYF.

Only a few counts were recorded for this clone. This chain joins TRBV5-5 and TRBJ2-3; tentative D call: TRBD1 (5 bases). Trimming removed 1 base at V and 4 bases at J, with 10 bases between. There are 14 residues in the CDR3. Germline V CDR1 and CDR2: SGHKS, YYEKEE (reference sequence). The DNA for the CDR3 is TGTGCCAGCAGCTTGACCAGGGCATCAGATACGCAGTATTTT. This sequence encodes CASSLTRASDTQYF.

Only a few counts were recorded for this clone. The CDR3 nucleotides read TGTGCCAGCAGCTTAGATGCGTTTGGACAGGGCGACTTGAACACTGAAGCTTTCTTT. This sequence encodes CASSLDAFGQGDLNTEAFF. The V and J genes are TRBV11-2 and TRBJ1-1; 8 positions match TRBD1. Trimming cost V 0 bases and J 0 bases; bases outside gene matches: 12. The CDR3 totals 19 residues. Germline V gene data show CDR1 as SGHAT and CDR2 as FQNNGV.

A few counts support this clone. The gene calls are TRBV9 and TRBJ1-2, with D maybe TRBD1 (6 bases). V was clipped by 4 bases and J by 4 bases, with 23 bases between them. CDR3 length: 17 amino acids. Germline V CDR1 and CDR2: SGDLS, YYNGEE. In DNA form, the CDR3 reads TGTGCCAGCAGCCTCAGTCCCGGGACAATTCTCACCTATGGCTACACCTTC. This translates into CASSLSPGTILTYGYTF.

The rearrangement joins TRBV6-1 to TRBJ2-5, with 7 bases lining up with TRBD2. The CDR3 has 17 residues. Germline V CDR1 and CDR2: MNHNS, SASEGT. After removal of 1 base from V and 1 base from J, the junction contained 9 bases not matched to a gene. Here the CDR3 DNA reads TGTGCCAGCAGTGAAGTGGGTAGCGGGTGGTCCCAAGAGACCCAGTACTTC. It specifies CASSEVGSGWSQETQYF.

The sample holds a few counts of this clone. The CDR3: CASRGQVGVHYEQYF. For the CDR3, the DNA is TGTGCCAGCCGGGGACAGGTCGGGGTGCATTACGAGCAGTACTTC. The V gene is TRBV6-1, the J gene TRBJ2-7; 8 bases map to TRBD1. CDR3 length equals 15 residues. The V segment lost 8 bases and the J segment 4 bases; nucleotides outside the gene matches: 13. Germline V gives CDR1 MNHNS, CDR2 SASEGT.

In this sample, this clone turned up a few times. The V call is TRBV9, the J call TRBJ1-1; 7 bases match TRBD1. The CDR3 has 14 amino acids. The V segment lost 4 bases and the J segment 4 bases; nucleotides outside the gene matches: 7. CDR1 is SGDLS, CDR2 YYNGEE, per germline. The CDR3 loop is CASSPLSGGTEAFF. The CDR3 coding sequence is TGTGCCAGCAGCCCTCTCTCAGGGGGCACTGAAGCTTTCTTT.

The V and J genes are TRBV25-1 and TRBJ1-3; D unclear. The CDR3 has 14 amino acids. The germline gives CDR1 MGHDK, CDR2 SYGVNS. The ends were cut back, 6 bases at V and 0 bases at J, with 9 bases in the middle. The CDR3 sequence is CASSASSSGNTIYF. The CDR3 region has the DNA TGTGCCAGCAGCGCTAGCAGCTCTGGAAACACCATATATTTT.

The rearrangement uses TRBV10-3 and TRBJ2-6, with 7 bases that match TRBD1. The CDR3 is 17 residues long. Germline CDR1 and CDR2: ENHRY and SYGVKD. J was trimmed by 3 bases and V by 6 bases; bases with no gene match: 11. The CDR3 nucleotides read TGTGCCATCAGGCCCGGGACAGCGAGCCTTGGGGCCAACGTCCTGACTTTC. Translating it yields CAIRPGTASLGANVLTF.

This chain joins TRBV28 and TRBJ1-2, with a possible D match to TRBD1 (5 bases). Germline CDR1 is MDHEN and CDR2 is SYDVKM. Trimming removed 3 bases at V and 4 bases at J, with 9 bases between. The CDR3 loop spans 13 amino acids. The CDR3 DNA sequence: TGTGCCAGCAGTTTCGCCGGGGGCTATGGCTACACCTTC. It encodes CASSFAGGYGYTF.

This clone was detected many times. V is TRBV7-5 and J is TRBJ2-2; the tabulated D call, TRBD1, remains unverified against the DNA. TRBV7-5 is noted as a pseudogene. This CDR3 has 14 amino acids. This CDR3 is CVRSLTGNTGELFF. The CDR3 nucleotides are TGTGTCAGAAGCTTGACAGGGAACACCGGGGAGCTGTTTTTT.

The CDR3 here is CASSLTGRNQPQHF. For the CDR3, the DNA is TGTGCCAGCAGTTTAACAGGCCGCAATCAGCCCCAGCATTTT. The V gene is TRBV28, the J gene TRBJ1-5, with D possibly being TRBD1 (5 bases). Trimming shortened V by 2 bases and J by 2 bases, and 7 bases separated the two germline ends. Per the germline V gene, CDR1 is MDHEN and CDR2 is SYDVKM. The CDR3 has 14 amino acids.

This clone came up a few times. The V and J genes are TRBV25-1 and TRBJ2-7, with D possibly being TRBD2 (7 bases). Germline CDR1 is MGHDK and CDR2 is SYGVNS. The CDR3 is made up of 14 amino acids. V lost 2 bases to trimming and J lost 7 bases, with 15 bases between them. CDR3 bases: TGTGCCAGCAGTGAACGGGGGGCCCTGGATGAGCAGTACTTC. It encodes CASSERGALDEQYF.

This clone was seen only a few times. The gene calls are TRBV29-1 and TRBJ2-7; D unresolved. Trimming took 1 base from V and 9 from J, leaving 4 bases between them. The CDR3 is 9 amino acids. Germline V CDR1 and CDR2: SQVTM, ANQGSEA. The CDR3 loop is CSVEARQYF. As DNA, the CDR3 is TGCAGCGTTGAAGCGCGGCAGTACTTC.